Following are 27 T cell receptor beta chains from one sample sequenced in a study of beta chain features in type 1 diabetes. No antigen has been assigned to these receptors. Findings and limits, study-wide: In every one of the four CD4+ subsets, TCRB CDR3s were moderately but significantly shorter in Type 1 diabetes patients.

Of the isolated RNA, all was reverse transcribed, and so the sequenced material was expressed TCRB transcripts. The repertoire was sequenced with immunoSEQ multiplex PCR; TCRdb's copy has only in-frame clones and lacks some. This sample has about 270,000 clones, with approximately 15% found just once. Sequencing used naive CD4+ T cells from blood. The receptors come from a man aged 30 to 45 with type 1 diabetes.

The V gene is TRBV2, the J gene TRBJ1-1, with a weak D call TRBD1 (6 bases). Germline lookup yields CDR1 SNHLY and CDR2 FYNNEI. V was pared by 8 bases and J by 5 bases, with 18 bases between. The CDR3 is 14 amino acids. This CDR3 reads CASSLTGRDTEAFF. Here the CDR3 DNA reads TGTGCCAGCTCTTTAACAGGGAGGGATACTGAAGCTTTCTTT.

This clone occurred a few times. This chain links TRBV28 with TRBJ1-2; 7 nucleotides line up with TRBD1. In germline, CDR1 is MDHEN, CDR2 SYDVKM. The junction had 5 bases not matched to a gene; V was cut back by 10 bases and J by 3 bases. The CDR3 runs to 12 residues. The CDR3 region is CATRDSYYGYTF. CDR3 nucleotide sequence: TGTGCCACCCGGGACAGCTACTATGGCTACACCTTC.

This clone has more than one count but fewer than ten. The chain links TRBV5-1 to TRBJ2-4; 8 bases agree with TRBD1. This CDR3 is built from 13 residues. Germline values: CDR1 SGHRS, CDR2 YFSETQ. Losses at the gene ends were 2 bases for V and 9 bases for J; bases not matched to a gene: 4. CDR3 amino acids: CASSFGQGSIQYF. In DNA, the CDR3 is TGCGCCAGCAGCTTCGGACAGGGCAGCATTCAGTACTTC.

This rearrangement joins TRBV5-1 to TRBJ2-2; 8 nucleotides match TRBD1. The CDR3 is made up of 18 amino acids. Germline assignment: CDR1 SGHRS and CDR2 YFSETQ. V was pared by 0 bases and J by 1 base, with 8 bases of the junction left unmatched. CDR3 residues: CASSLATGANVNTGELFF. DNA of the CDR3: TGCGCCAGCAGCTTGGCGACAGGGGCGAATGTGAACACCGGGGAGCTGTTTTTT.

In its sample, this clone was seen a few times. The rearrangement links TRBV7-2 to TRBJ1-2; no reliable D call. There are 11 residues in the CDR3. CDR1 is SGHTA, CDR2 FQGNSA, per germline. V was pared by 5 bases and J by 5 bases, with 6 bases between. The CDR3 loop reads CASSLQYGYTF. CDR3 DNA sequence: TGTGCCAGCAGCCTCCAGTATGGCTACACCTTC.

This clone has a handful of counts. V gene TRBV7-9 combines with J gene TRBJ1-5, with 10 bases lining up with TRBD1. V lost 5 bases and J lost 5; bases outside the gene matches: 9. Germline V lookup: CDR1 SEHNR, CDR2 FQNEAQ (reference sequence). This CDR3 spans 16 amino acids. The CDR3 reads CASSTGQGESDQPQHF. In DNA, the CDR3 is TGTGCCAGCAGCACCGGACAGGGGGAATCGGATCAGCCCCAGCATTTT.

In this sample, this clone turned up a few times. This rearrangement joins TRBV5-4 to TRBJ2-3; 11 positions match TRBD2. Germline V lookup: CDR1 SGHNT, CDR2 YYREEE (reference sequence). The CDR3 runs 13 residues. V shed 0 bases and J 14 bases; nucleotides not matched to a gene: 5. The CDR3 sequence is CASSLASGRTRYF. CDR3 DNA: TGTGCCAGCAGCTTGGCTAGCGGGAGGACCCGGTATTTT.

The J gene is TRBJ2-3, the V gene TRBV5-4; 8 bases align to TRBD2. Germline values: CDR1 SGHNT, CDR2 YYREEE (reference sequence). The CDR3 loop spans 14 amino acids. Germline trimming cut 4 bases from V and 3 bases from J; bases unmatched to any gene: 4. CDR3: CASSSGGRTDTQYF. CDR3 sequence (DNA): TGTGCCAGCAGCAGCGGGGGAAGGACAGATACGCAGTATTTT. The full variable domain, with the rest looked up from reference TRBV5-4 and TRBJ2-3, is ETGVTQSPTHLIKTRGQQVTLRCSSQSGHNTVSWYQQALGQGPQFIFQYYREEENGRGNFPPRFSGLQFPNYSSELNVNALELDDSALYLCASSSGGRTDTQYFGPGTRLTVL.

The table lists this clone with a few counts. The CDR3 reads CASSQGSQGGTEAFF. The CDR3 nucleotides read TGTGCCAGCAGCCAAGGGTCACAGGGGGGGACTGAAGCTTTCTTT. The chain uses TRBV14 and TRBJ1-1; TRBD1 matches at 8 bases. Germline CDR1 reads SGHDN; CDR2 reads FVKESK. The CDR3 sequence is 15 residues long. After removal of 1 base from V and 5 bases from J, the junction contained 6 bases not matched to a gene.

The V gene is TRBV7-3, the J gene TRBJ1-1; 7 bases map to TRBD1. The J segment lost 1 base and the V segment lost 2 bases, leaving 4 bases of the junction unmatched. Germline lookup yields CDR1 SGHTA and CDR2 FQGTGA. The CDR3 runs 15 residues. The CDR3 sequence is CASSLATGPNTEAFF. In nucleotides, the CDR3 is TGTGCCAGCAGCTTAGCGACAGGGCCGAACACTGAAGCTTTCTTT.

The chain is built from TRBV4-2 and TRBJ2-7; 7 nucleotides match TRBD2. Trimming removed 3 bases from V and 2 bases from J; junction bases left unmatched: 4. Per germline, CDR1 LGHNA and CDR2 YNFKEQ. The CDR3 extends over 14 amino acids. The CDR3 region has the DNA TGTGCCAGCAGCCACGGGGAGGGAACCTACGAGCAGTACTTC. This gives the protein CASSHGEGTYEQYF.

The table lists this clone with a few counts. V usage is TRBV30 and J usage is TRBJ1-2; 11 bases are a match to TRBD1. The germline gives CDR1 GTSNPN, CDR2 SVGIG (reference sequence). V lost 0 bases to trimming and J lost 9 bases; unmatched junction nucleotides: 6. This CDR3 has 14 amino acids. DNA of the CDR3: TGTGCCTGGAGTGTAGGGGACAGGGGGATGCGCTACACCTTC. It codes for CAWSVGDRGMRYTF.

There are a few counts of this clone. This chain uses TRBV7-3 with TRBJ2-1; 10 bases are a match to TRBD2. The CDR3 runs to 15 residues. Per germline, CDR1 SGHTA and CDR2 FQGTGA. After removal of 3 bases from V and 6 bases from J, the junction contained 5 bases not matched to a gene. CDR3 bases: TGTGCCAGCAGCTTTAAGCTAGCGGGGGTCAATGAGCAGTTCTTC. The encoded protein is CASSFKLAGVNEQFF. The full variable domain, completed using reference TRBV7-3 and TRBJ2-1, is GAGVSQTPSNKVTEKGKYVELRCDPISGHTALYWYRQSLGQGPEFLIYFQGTGAADDSGLPNDRFFAVRPEGSVSTLKIQRTERGDSAVYLCASSFKLAGVNEQFFGPGTRLTVL.

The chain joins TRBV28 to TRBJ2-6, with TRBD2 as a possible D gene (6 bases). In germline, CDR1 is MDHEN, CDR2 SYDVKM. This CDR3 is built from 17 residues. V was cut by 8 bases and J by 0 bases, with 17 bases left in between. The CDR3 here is CASDSGGGTSGANVLTF. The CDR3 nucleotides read TGTGCCAGCGACAGCGGAGGCGGGACCTCTGGGGCCAACGTCCTGACTTTC.

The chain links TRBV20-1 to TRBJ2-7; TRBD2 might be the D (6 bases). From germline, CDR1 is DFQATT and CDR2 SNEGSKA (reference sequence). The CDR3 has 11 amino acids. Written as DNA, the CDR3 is TGCAAGGCGGGATACGCCTACGAGCAGTACTTC. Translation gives CKAGYAYEQYF.

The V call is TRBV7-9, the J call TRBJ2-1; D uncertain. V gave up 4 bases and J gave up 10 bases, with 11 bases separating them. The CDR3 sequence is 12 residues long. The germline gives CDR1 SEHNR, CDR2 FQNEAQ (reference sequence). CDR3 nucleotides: TGTGCCAGCAGCTCCCAATCGAGCGAGCAGTTCTTC. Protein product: CASSSQSSEQFF.

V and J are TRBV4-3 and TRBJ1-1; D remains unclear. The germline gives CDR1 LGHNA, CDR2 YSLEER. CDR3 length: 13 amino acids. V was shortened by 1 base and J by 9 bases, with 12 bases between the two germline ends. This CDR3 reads CASSQVQERKAFF. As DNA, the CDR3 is TGCGCCAGCAGCCAAGTCCAGGAACGGAAAGCTTTCTTT.

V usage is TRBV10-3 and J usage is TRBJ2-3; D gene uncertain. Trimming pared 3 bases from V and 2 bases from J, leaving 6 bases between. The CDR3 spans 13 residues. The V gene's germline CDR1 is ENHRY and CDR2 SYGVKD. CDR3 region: CAISDSPTDTQYF. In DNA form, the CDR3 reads TGTGCCATCAGTGACTCCCCCACAGATACGCAGTATTTT.

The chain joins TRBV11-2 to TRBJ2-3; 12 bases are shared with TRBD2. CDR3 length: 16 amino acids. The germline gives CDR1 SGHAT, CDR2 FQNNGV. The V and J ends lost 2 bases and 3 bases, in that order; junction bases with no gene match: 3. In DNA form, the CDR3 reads TGTGCCAGCAGCTTAACCCTAGCGGGAGGGACAGATACGCAGTATTTT. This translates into CASSLTLAGGTDTQYF.

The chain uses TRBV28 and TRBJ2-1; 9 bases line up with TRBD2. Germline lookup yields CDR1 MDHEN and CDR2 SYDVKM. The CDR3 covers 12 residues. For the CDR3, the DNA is TGTGGGGCGGGAGGGTACCACAATGAGCAGTTCTTC. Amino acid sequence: CGAGGYHNEQFF.

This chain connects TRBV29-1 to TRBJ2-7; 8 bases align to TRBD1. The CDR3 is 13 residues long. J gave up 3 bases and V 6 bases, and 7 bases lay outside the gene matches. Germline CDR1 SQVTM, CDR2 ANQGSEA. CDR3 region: CSVEPGTGYEQYF. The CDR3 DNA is TGCAGCGTGGAGCCCGGGACAGGCTACGAGCAGTACTTC.

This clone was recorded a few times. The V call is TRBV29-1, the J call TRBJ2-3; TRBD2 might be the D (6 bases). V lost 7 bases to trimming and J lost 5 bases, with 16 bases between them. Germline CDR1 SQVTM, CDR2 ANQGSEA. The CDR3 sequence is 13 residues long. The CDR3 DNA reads TGCAGCGCGTGGGGAGTCGGGGGAGATACGCAGTATTTT. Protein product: CSAWGVGGDTQYF.

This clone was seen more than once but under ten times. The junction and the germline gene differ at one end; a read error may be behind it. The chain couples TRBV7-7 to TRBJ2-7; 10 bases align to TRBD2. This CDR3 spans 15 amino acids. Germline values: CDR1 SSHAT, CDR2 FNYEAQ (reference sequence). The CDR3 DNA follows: TGTGCTAGCAGCGATAGGCCTAGCGGGAGTTCCGAGCAGTACTTC. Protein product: CASSDRPSGSSEQYF.

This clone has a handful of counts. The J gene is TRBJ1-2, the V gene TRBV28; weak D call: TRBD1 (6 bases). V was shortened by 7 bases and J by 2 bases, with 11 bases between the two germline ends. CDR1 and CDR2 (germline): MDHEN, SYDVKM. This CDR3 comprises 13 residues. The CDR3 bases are TGTGCCAGCATCGCCACAGGGAACTATGGCTACACCTTC. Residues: CASIATGNYGYTF.

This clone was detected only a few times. CDR3 sequence reads: CASSPEGLAGGRSYNEQFF. CDR3 nucleotide sequence: TGCGCCAGCAGCCCGGAAGGACTAGCGGGAGGGAGGTCCTACAATGAGCAGTTCTTC. The chain combines TRBV5-1 with TRBJ2-1, with 15 bases lining up with TRBD2. This CDR3 spans 19 amino acids. Trimming removed 4 bases from V and 1 base from J; junction bases left unmatched: 9. Germline V CDR1 and CDR2: SGHRS, YFSETQ. Together with reference TRBV5-1 and TRBJ2-1, the CDR3 gives the full variable domain: KAGVTQTPRYLIKTRGQQVTLSCSPISGHRSVSWYQQTPGQGLQFLFEYFSETQRNKGNFPGRFSGRQFSNSRSEMNVSTLELGDSALYLCASSPEGLAGGRSYNEQFFGPGTRLTVL.

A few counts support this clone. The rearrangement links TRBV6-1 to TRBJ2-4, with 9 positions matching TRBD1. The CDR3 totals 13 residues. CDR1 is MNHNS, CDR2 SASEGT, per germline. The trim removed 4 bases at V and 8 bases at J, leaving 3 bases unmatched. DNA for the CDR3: TGTGCCAGCAGTGCCCGGGACAGGGACATTCAGTACTTC. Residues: CASSARDRDIQYF.

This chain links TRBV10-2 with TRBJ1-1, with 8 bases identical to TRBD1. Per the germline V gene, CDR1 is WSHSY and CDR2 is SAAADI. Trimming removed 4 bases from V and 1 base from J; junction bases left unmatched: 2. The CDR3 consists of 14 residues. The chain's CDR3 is CASSGGQGNTEAFF. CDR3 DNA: TGCGCCAGCAGTGGAGGACAGGGGAACACTGAAGCTTTCTTT.